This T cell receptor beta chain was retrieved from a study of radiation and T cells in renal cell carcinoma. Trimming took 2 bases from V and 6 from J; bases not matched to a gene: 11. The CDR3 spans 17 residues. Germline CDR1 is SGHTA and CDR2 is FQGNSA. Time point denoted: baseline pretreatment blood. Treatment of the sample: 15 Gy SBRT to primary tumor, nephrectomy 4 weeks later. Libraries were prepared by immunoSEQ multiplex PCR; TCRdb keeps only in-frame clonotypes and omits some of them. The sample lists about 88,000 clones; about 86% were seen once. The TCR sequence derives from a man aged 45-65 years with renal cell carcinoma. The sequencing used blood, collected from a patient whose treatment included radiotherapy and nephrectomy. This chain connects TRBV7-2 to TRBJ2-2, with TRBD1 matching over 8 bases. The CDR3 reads CASSLPGGVQFSGELFF. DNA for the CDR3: TGTGCCAGCAGCTTACCAGGGGGCGTTCAATTCTCCGGGGAGCTGTTTTTT.